The source of this TCR beta chain is a study of shared clonotypes between healthy human individuals. Trimming took 5 bases from V and 10 from J, leaving 17 bases between them. This CDR3 has 13 residues. Per the germline V gene, CDR1 is MNHEY and CDR2 is SMNVEV (reference sequence). Deep was the level at which the assay was run. The data were produced by immunoSEQ multiplex PCR, yet TCRdb's version contains in-frame clones alone and is incomplete. The sample has around 940,000 clones, over 60% seen once; the top ten hold around 1.5%. The gene calls are TRBV27 and TRBJ1-2, with D maybe TRBD1 (5 bases). The sequence came from a man in his late teens or twenties in good health. The sequenced sample consisted of memory CD4+ T cells sorted from blood. Regarding subset: CD45RA-negative fraction. CDR3: CASSGGTDINYTF. CDR3 in DNA: TGTGCCAGCAGTGGGGGGACCGACATAAACTACACCTTC.